The 28 T cell receptor beta chains presented below share a single source sample, sequenced in a study of glioma-infiltrating T cells after dendritic cell vaccination. Time point of the sample: after dendritic cell vaccination, including at tumor progression/relapse. Here immunoSEQ multiplex PCR was the method, and the copy in TCRdb shows in-frame clones only, minus some. The table lists some 10,000 clones, roughly 80% of them singletons, with just over 40% in the top ten. Sample: blood, taken after dendritic cell vaccination. All receptors come from a human donor with glioblastoma.

The chain links TRBV19 to TRBJ1-1; no firm D call. This CDR3 is 13 amino acids long. Germline lookup yields CDR1 LNHDA and CDR2 SQIVND (reference sequence). With 7 bases removed from V and 0 bases from J, the gap between germline ends came to 9 bases. The chain's CDR3 is CASNTDMNTEAFF. The DNA for the CDR3 is TGTGCCAGTAACACAGATATGAACACTGAAGCTTTCTTT.

This clone showed up just a few times. V is TRBV5-1 and J is TRBJ2-5, with a possible D match to TRBD1 (6 bases). Deletions cut 0 bases from V and 1 base from J, with 7 bases between. This CDR3 comprises 14 residues. Germline values: CDR1 SGHRS, CDR2 YFSETQ. The CDR3 DNA follows: TGCGCCAGCAGCTTGGGGACAGTCCAAGAGACCCAGTACTTC. Its translation: CASSLGTVQETQYF.

This chain uses TRBV5-1 with TRBJ1-4, with 10 bases that match TRBD1. Germline-derived CDR1 and CDR2 are SGHRS and YFSETQ. The trim removed 0 bases at V and 3 bases at J, leaving 2 bases unmatched. This CDR3 region has 16 residues. The CDR3 protein is CASSLEGQGSNEKLFF. The CDR3, as DNA: TGCGCCAGCAGCTTGGAGGGACAGGGGTCTAATGAAAAACTGTTTTTT.

The chain links TRBV27 to TRBJ1-1; 8 bases align to TRBD1. The ends lost 4 bases at V and 9 bases at J; junction bases unmatched: 4. The germline V gene encodes CDR1 MNHEY and CDR2 SMNVEV (reference sequence). This CDR3 has 12 residues. This CDR3 is CASSYGQGQAFF. CDR3 coding DNA: TGTGCCAGCAGTTATGGACAGGGCCAAGCTTTCTTT.

There are a few counts of this clone. At one of its ends the junction is not consistent with the germline gene, which may arise from a read error. Other DNA sequences in this specimen translate into the identical CDR3. The chain is built from TRBV6-5 and TRBJ1-6; maybe TRBD1 (6 bases). The CDR3 loop spans 14 amino acids. CDR1 and CDR2 (germline): MNHEY, SVGAGI. The CDR3 coding sequence is TGTGCCAGCAGCCCCGGACAGCATAATTCCCCCCTCCACTTT. It specifies CASSPGQHNSPLHF.

The rearrangement uses TRBV18 and TRBJ1-4, with TRBD1 as a possible D gene (5 bases). Trimming cost V 0 bases and J 11 bases, with 7 bases left between them. Germline CDR1 reads KGHSH; CDR2 reads LQKENI. This CDR3 has 12 amino acids. Here the CDR3 DNA reads TGTGCCAGCTCACCACCGTCAGGGAAACTGTTTTTT. Residues: CASSPPSGKLFF.

The chain uses TRBV5-1 and TRBJ2-1; the D is unclear. This CDR3 is built from 15 residues. V lost 0 bases and J lost 8, with 15 bases in between. CDR1 is SGHRS and CDR2 is YFSETQ in the germline V gene. The CDR3 spells CASSLDLASLDEQFF. The DNA for the CDR3 is TGCGCCAGCAGCTTGGATCTGGCCTCATTGGATGAGCAGTTCTTC.

This clone was observed a handful of times. The V call is TRBV6-5, the J call TRBJ2-7; TRBD1 is a possible D gene (5 bases). The CDR3 consists of 14 residues. V was shortened by 6 bases and J by 0 bases, with 12 bases between the two germline ends. Germline V gene data show CDR1 as MNHEY and CDR2 as SVGAGI. CDR3 loop: CASSNFQGSYEQYF. CDR3 sequence (DNA): TGTGCCAGCAGCAACTTCCAGGGCTCCTACGAGCAGTACTTC.

The chain links TRBV7-2 to TRBJ1-1; D unresolved. In germline, CDR1 is SGHTA, CDR2 FQGNSA. Trimming stripped 3 bases from V and 2 bases from J, with 7 bases between. CDR3 length equals 13 residues. The CDR3 loop is CASSFSVNTEAFF. As DNA, the CDR3 is TGTGCCAGCAGCTTTTCGGTCAACACTGAAGCTTTCTTT.

The CDR3 protein is CASSELEGSNQPQHF. The CDR3 DNA reads TGTGCCAGCAGTGAATTGGAGGGTAGCAATCAGCCCCAGCATTTT. The chain carries TRBV2 and TRBJ1-5; no reliable D call. Germline V gene sequence: CDR1 SNHLY, CDR2 FYNNEI. Trimming left V 2 bases short and J 0 bases short, with 8 bases between. This CDR3 is built from 15 residues. Drawing the rest from reference TRBV2 and TRBJ1-5, the complete variable domain is EPEVTQTPSHQVTQMGQEVILRCVPISNHLYFYWYRQILGQKVEFLVSFYNNEISEKSEIFDDQFSVERPDGSNFTLKIRSTKLEDSAMYFCASSELEGSNQPQHFGDGTRLSIL.

This clone turned up a few times. CDR3 bases: TGTGCCAGCAGTTCCCCCTTCCTTTCGGGACTAGCGACCTACAATGAGCAGTTCTTC. Residues: CASSSPFLSGLATYNEQFF. The chain recombines TRBV28 with TRBJ2-1; 10 bases are shared with TRBD2. Per germline, CDR1 MDHEN and CDR2 SYDVKM. The CDR3 has 19 amino acids. With 4 bases clipped from V and 2 bases from J, the junction kept 14 bases outside the gene matches.

This chain joins TRBV28 and TRBJ1-2, with no clear D. CDR3 length: 12 residues. Germline loops: CDR1 MDHEN, CDR2 SYDVKM. V lost 7 bases and J lost 8, with 14 bases in between. The DNA for the CDR3 is TGTGCCAGCAACGCGGGGTCCTACGGCTACACCTTC. Translation: CASNAGSYGYTF.

As to this clone: Distinct nucleotide sequences in the sample also encode this CDR3. The CDR3 DNA is TGTGCCAGCAGCGCCCGGACAACTCAAGAGACCCAGTACTTC. It codes for CASSARTTQETQYF. The V gene is TRBV5-6, the J gene TRBJ2-5; maybe TRBD1 (5 bases). V dropped 4 bases and J dropped 2 bases, with 12 bases sitting between them. CDR3 size: 14 residues. Per germline, CDR1 SGHDT and CDR2 YYEEEE.

The genes are TRBV7-2 and TRBJ2-3; D is unresolved. The CDR3 spans 17 residues. Germline-derived CDR1 and CDR2 are SGHTA and FQGNSA. The V and J ends lost 5 bases and 0 bases respectively, with 18 bases between them. CDR3 amino acids: CASSTPVTGGSTDTQYF. CDR3 sequence (DNA): TGTGCCAGCAGCACCCCGGTTACTGGCGGAAGCACAGATACGCAGTATTTT.

The V call is TRBV28, the J call TRBJ2-7; D is unclear. V lost 7 bases, J lost 3 bases, and 10 bases lay in between. From germline, CDR1 is MDHEN and CDR2 SYDVKM. The CDR3 loop spans 12 amino acids. CDR3 amino acids: CASTPSGYEQYF. The CDR3 DNA follows: TGTGCCAGCACCCCCTCGGGCTACGAGCAGTACTTC.

The chain uses TRBV5-1 and TRBJ2-7, with TRBD2 matching 9 bases. CDR1 is SGHRS, CDR2 YFSETQ, per germline. CDR3 length: 15 amino acids. Trimming cost V 2 bases and J 2 bases; bases outside gene matches: 5. DNA of the CDR3: TGCGCCAGCAGCTTACGACTAGCGGATCCCTACGAGCAGTACTTC. Its protein product is CASSLRLADPYEQYF. Supplemented by reference TRBV5-1 and TRBJ2-7, the full variable domain reads KAGVTQTPRYLIKTRGQQVTLSCSPISGHRSVSWYQQTPGQGLQFLFEYFSETQRNKGNFPGRFSGRQFSNSRSEMNVSTLELGDSALYLCASSLRLADPYEQYFGPGTRLTVT.

This clone has a handful of counts. One junction end disagrees with the germline gene, perhaps due to a read error. J is TRBJ1-2 and V is TRBV5-4; D perhaps matches TRBD1 (5 bases). Germline V gene lookup returns CDR1 SGHNT and CDR2 YYREEE (reference sequence). CDR3 size: 14 residues. CDR3 DNA: TGCGCCAGCAGCCCGCGAACCCAGGGTCATGGCTACACCTTC. Protein: CASSPRTQGHGYTF.

J is TRBJ2-3 and V is TRBV5-8; 7 bases are shared with TRBD1. Germline assignment: CDR1 SGHTS and CDR2 YDEGEE. Unmatched junction bases numbered 4, after V lost 1 base and J lost 2 bases. CDR3 length: 15 residues. In DNA, the CDR3 is TGTGCCAGCAGCTTGTTGACAGGGCTCACAGATACGCAGTATTTT. Translated, it gives CASSLLTGLTDTQYF.

This clone was seen a single time. The J gene is TRBJ2-1, the V gene TRBV12-5; 7 nucleotides line up with TRBD2. Germline V CDR1 and CDR2: LGHNT, FRNRAP. This CDR3 comprises 13 residues. The V segment lost 3 bases and the J segment 10 bases; nucleotides outside the gene matches: 6. The CDR3 is CASGLVAGLEQFF. The CDR3 nucleotides are TGTGCTAGTGGTTTAGTGGCGGGACTAGAGCAGTTCTTC.

In DNA form, the CDR3 reads TGTGCCAGCAGCTTGGTGGGCACCTACGAGCAGTACTTC. It codes for CASSLVGTYEQYF. This sequence joins TRBV5-6 and TRBJ2-7; no firm D call. Per germline, CDR1 SGHDT and CDR2 YYEEEE. The CDR3 covers 13 residues. The V end was cut by 0 bases, the J end by 2 bases, with 6 bases between. Variable domain in full (rest from reference TRBV5-6 and TRBJ2-7): DAGVTQSPTHLIKTRGQQVTLRCSPKSGHDTVSWYQQALGQGPQFIFQYYEEEERQRGNFPDRFSGHQFPNYSSELNVNALLLGDSALYLCASSLVGTYEQYFGPGTRLTVT.

The chain recombines TRBV5-1 with TRBJ2-1, with unresolved D. Germline V gene sequence: CDR1 SGHRS, CDR2 YFSETQ. Trimming removed 2 bases from V and 5 bases from J, with 11 bases in between. The CDR3 spans 14 residues. CDR3 in DNA: TGCGCCAGCAGCTTCCGAGAACCTCACAATGAGCAGTTCTTC. The encoded protein is CASSFREPHNEQFF.

The chain joins TRBV5-3 to TRBJ1-2; the D gene is possibly TRBD1 (5 bases). TRBV5-3 is an ORF for which the function is uncertain. CDR3 length equals 14 residues. V lost 5 bases and J lost 5, with 16 bases in between. DNA for the CDR3: TGTGCCAGAAGGTTGAGCAGGGCGCCTTATGGCTACACCTTC. Protein sequence: CARRLSRAPYGYTF.

The chain is built from TRBV5-4 and TRBJ2-5; maybe TRBD2 (6 bases). V lost 4 bases and J lost 3, with 13 bases in between. Germline assignment: CDR1 SGHNT and CDR2 YYREEE (reference sequence). This CDR3 comprises 14 residues. The CDR3 protein is CASSLGGAEETQYF. DNA of the CDR3: TGTGCCAGCAGCCTGGGGGGAGCGGAAGAGACCCAGTACTTC. The variable domain in full, with the rest retrieved from reference TRBV5-4 and TRBJ2-5, is ETGVTQSPTHLIKTRGQQVTLRCSSQSGHNTVSWYQQALGQGPQFIFQYYREEENGRGNFPPRFSGLQFPNYSSELNVNALELDDSALYLCASSLGGAEETQYFGPGTRLLVL.

The chain joins TRBV25-1 to TRBJ2-5; perhaps TRBD2 as D (6 bases). The CDR3 extends over 16 amino acids. The ends were cut back, 3 bases at V and 4 bases at J, with 18 bases in the middle. Germline assignment: CDR1 MGHDK and CDR2 SYGVNS. CDR3 sequence (DNA): TGTGCCAGCAGTGAGGGGAGGTGGGGGAGCAGAGAGACCCAGTACTTC. Residues: CASSEGRWGSRETQYF.

V is TRBV5-1 and J is TRBJ2-2, with 10 bases matching TRBD2. The CDR3 runs to 16 residues. CDR1 is SGHRS, CDR2 YFSETQ, per germline. After removal of 6 bases from V and 2 bases from J, the junction contained 7 bases not matched to a gene. CDR3 DNA: TGCGCCAGCAATCAGGTAGCGGGAGGTAACACCGGGGAGCTGTTTTTT. As protein: CASNQVAGGNTGELFF.

The chain joins TRBV7-8 to TRBJ2-3; 10 bases match TRBD1. CDR1 SGHVS and CDR2 FQNEAQ come from the germline V gene. Trimming cost V 5 bases and J 5 bases; bases outside gene matches: 7. The CDR3 totals 15 residues. The CDR3 sequence is CASSPVTGGLDTQYF. DNA of the CDR3: TGTGCCAGCAGCCCTGTGACAGGGGGCTTAGATACGCAGTATTTT.

V is TRBV5-1 and J is TRBJ2-1, with 7 bases lining up with TRBD2. The germline V gene has CDR1 SGHRS and CDR2 YFSETQ. J lost 9 bases, V lost 4 bases, and 7 bases had no gene match. There are 13 residues in the CDR3. The CDR3 coding sequence is TGCGCCAGCAGCCCCTCGCGGGAGTTTGAGCAGTTCTTC. Translated, it gives CASSPSREFEQFF.

This clone was counted between two and nine times. The V call is TRBV4-3, the J call TRBJ2-7; D call uncertain. Germline V CDR1 and CDR2: LGHNA, YSLEER. CDR3 length: 16 residues. The germline V and J ends were trimmed by 0 bases and 0 bases, with 12 bases remaining between them. CDR3 loop: CASSQDRGVASYEQYF. CDR3 bases: TGCGCCAGCAGCCAAGATCGAGGTGTAGCCTCCTACGAGCAGTACTTC.